Given below is one T cell receptor beta chain in context. Its antigen target is currently unknown. One base away there is no much larger clone; base qualities are not given. At diagnosis, peripheral blood, uninvolved tumor-adjacent lung and tumor were collected and stored as a combination of fresh-frozen and FFPE material. For TCR repertoire profiling, blood samples were analyzed in the form of peripheral blood mononuclear cells. These data come from a study of T cells in localized non-small cell lung cancer (TCRdb year 2020). Regarding the study in general: Comparing tumors with uninvolved tumor-adjacent lungs, the study looked at the T cell repertoires of roughly 250 patients with early-stage NSCLC. The cohort comprised 236 treatment-naïve NSCLC patients with resected, localized lung tumors. A mean age of around 66 years was recorded for the NSCLC patients, of whom 129 were male and 107 were female.

Overall study results and their limits: Uninvolved tumor-adjacent lung showed the highest T cell clonality, higher than tumor, which suggests more focused antigenic responses in the uninvolved tumor-adjacent lung. A median of approximately 62 of the top 100 tumor clones turned up in the paired uninvolved adjacent lung, and 25 to 30 of those clones also ranked among the top 100 of that same adjacent lung. Longer overall survival was associated with higher T cell density in blood, whereas shorter survival was associated with higher clonality in adjacent lung. Because of the exploratory design, TCR variables were selected using unadjusted p-values without false-discovery rate correction. Because multi-region sequencing of the tumors was not done, intratumor heterogeneity could not be ruled out.

There are 14 amino acids in the CDR3, from cysteine to phenylalanine inclusive. The entry retains the CDR3 DNA only, 42 bases that are in frame from base 1. The V and J ends are trimmed by 3 bases and 2 bases, leaving 5 bases between them. In the germline V gene, CDR1 corresponds to SNHLY and CDR2 to FYNNEI. TCR beta CDR3 regions were sequenced from DNA using the immunoSEQ Assay. Regarding the original processing steps: To compute T cell density, TCR beta template counts were normalized to usable DNA, which was estimated by amplifying housekeeping genes. Richness was estimated with the preseqR package, extrapolating to 400,000 templates for PBMC samples and 120,000 templates for tissue samples. Clonality was taken to be one minus Pielou's evenness. Tissue-enriched TCRs were identified by differential abundance testing using productive amino-acid clonotypes, minimum total count 5 and alpha 0.1. The Jaccard Index and the Morisita Overlap Index were used to measure repertoire overlap between compartments. GLIPH grouped TCR beta CDR3s together with public tetramer-defined viral CDR3s, and a viral motif had to include at least three viral sequences and show V-gene enrichment. Entries here come from immuneACCESS through TCRdb and include only in-frame sequences with V and J called. Some clones fail to appear in such tables; in the studies checked, an unresolved V gene covers under half of the shortfall, and the cause of the remainder is unknown. V and J calls and clone size are as listed in that table; D and trimming were resolved from the DNA. This sample comprises around 25,000 clones, about 89% of them detected only once. The ten largest clonotypes hold roughly 22% of the sample.

The sequence joins TRBV2 to TRBJ2-6; no confident D gene assignment can be made. This receptor was obtained from a man aged 40 to 69 with stage I squamous cell lung carcinoma. The source material was peripheral blood, sampled before any cancer treatment. The bases are TGTGCCAGCAGTGATGCGGCTGGGGCCAACGTCCTGACTTTC. It is translated as CASSDAAGANVLTF. Reference TRBV2 and TRBJ2-6 genes cover what lies past the CDR3, so the full variable domain is EPEVTQTPSHQVTQMGQEVILRCVPISNHLYFYWYRQILGQKVEFLVSFYNNEISEKSEIFDDQFSVERPDGSNFTLKIRSTKLEDSAMYFCASSDAAGANVLTFGAGSRLTVL.